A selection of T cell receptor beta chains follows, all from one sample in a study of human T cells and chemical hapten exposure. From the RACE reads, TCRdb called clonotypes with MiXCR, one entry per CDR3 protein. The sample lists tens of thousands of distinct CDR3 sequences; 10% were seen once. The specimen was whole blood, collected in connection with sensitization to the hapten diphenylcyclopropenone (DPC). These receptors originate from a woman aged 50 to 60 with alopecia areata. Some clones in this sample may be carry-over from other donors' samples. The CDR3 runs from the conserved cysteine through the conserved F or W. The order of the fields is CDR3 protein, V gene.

CDR3 protein: CASSPLAGGPREQFF
V gene: TRBV27

CDR3 protein: CSATRDRGYGYTF
V gene: TRBV20-1

CDR3 protein: CSGVDTEAFF
V gene: TRBV29-1

CDR3 protein: CASSRGPLALLAKNIQYF
V gene: TRBV7-9

CDR3 protein: CASSGTSGRVGSRNEQFF
V gene: TRBV28

CDR3 protein: CASSPEGPSNQPQHF
V gene: TRBV18

CDR3 protein: CASSERGLAGISYEQYF
V gene: TRBV5-6

CDR3 protein: CASTDEGQGVTEAFF
V gene: TRBV2

CDR3 protein: CASSTLYSTGITATDTQYF
V gene: TRBV28

CDR3 protein: CASSLVPAFF
V gene: TRBV7-9

CDR3 protein: CASSLVGAGETQYF
V gene: TRBV7-6

CDR3 protein: CATSDHEVGLAGGNEQFF
V gene: TRBV24-1

CDR3 protein: CASSFGNRATDTQYF
V gene: TRBV27

CDR3 protein: CATSRADLGNQPQHF
V gene: TRBV15

CDR3 protein: CASSPLIGQGGYEQYF
V gene: TRBV5-5

CDR3 protein: CSVEDKSYEQYF
V gene: TRBV29-1

CDR3 protein: CASSEIQANYGYTF
V gene: TRBV6-1

CDR3 protein: CASSPIWRPSPPEQYF
V gene: TRBV12-3/TRBV12-4

CDR3 protein: CASSKEGSCNYEQYF
V gene: TRBV21-1

CDR3 protein: CSASRGGEKLFF
V gene: TRBV20-1

CDR3 protein: CASSQEPGSYEQYF
V gene: TRBV3-1

CDR3 protein: CSAPGWLDGANVLTF
V gene: TRBV20-1

CDR3 protein: CSAREPGWETQYF
V gene: TRBV20-1

CDR3 protein: CSAARDRPTGELFF
V gene: TRBV29-1

CDR3 protein: CASSLRTVGYTEAFF
V gene: TRBV9

CDR3 protein: CASRPGEIQREQYF
V gene: TRBV2

CDR3 protein: CASSYGDRVHGQFF
V gene: TRBV6-2/TRBV6-3

CDR3 protein: CASSVGGELTAFF
V gene: TRBV9

CDR3 protein: CSARDRGGQAAFF
V gene: TRBV20-1

CDR3 protein: CSGGPRSPNEQFF
V gene: TRBV29-1

CDR3 protein: CAWRRQNTEAFF
V gene: TRBV30

CDR3 protein: CASSPRQGSTGGTEAFF
V gene: TRBV18

CDR3 protein: CASSLASRMPSYNEQFF
V gene: TRBV11-3

CDR3 protein: CASSDRLAGTFTDTQYF
V gene: TRBV7-6

CDR3 protein: CSARPGGRNEQYF
V gene: TRBV20-1

CDR3 protein: CASSPEQGPQPQHF
V gene: TRBV18

CDR3 protein: CASSYEGWNQPQHF
V gene: TRBV6-2/TRBV6-3

CDR3 protein: CASSPDIDRDRYGYTF
V gene: TRBV12-3/TRBV12-4

CDR3 protein: CASSPYDLTSVRLEQYF
V gene: TRBV10-1

CDR3 protein: CATSRDLLAQETQYF
V gene: TRBV15

CDR3 protein: CASSQAAGAEAFF
V gene: TRBV4-2

CDR3 protein: CASLGTSQGGETQYF
V gene: TRBV19

CDR3 protein: CASSPQRRLETQYF
V gene: TRBV14

CDR3 protein: CASRGPGAHTEAFF
V gene: TRBV12-3/TRBV12-4

CDR3 protein: CASKETYEQYF
V gene: TRBV2

CDR3 protein: CSATRGGVNTEAFF
V gene: TRBV20-1

CDR3 protein: CSASPPGLAGPNYEQYF
V gene: TRBV20-1

CDR3 protein: CASSTGFNYEQYF
V gene: TRBV18

CDR3 protein: CASWGLGIPYNEQFF
V gene: TRBV5-6

CDR3 protein: CASSSTSGPYNEQFF
V gene: TRBV5-6

CDR3 protein: CSVPIADTQYF
V gene: TRBV29-1

CDR3 protein: CASSGTGTPRSDTQYF
V gene: TRBV5-4

CDR3 protein: CASKVGGEQPQHF
V gene: TRBV19

CDR3 protein: CASSVAPGTGGREQFF
V gene: TRBV9